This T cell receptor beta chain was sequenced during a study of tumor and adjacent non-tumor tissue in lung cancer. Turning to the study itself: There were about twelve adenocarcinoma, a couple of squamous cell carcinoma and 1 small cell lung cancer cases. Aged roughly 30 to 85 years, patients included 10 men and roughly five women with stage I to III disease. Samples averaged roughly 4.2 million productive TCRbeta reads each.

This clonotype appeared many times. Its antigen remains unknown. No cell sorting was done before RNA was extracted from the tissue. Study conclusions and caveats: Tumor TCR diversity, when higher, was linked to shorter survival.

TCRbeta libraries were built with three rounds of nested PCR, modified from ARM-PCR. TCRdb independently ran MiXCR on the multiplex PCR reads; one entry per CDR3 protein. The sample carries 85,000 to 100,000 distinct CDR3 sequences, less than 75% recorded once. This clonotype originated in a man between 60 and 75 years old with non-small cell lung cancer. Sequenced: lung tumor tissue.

DNA of the CDR3: TGTGCCAGCAGTTATGGGCAGCCGAACACTGAAGCTTTCTTT. This codes for CASSYGQPNTEAFF. The chain has TRBV6-2 or TRBV6-3 and TRBJ1-1; D is uncertain. Germline CDR1 MNHEY, CDR2 SVGEGT. V was shortened by 3 bases and J by 1 base, with 9 bases between the two germline ends. The CDR3 loop spans 14 amino acids.